This TCR beta chain emerged from a study of T cells expressing NK-cell markers. Study-wide background: Researchers got TCR beta repertoires out of sorted CD3+CD56+NKG2C+, CD3+CD56+NKG2C- and CD3+CD56-NKG2C+ T cells. There were seven HCMV-seropositive donors and one seronegative donor among the eight sequenced.

In regard to this clonotype: As yet, its antigen is unknown.

Regarding the study as a whole: Whether expanded NKG2C+ T cell clones recognized HCMV stayed uncertain. In a handful of donors, dominant clonotypes made up about 25-65% of CD3+CD56-NKG2C+ cells.

Per the germline V gene, CDR1 is SSHAT and CDR2 is FNYEAQ (reference sequence). This CDR3 has 14 residues. TCRdb re-called the 5' RACE reads; one entry per CDR3 protein, DNA not given. Its listing shows around 380,000 distinct CDR3 sequences. The specimen sequenced was blood T cells: a sorted CD56 or NKG2C T cell subset, CD4+ or CD8+ T cells, or bulk PBMC T cells (not recorded which). This clonotype was obtained from a woman in her forties or fifties in good health. The chain recombines TRBV7-7 with TRBJ2-3. The CDR3 loop is CASSLAPDSNTQYF.